Listed below are T cell receptor beta chains from one sample, sequenced in a study of CD8 T cells in Susac syndrome. A single record per CDR3 protein comes from TCRdb applying MiXCR to the immunoSEQ multiplex PCR reads. The sample has approximately 300,000 distinct CDR3 sequences; over 75% are singletons. The sequencing sample was made of CD8+ T cells from PBMCs. The receptors shown here come from a human donor with multiple sclerosis. Each CDR3 is given with its conserved first and last residue. A clone size is listed for some rows: how often the clone was seen (once, few, many), or a class if it is expanded.

J: TRBJ1-6; length: 14; V: TRBV6-5; size: .; CDR3: CASRKTGEDSPLHF
J: TRBJ2-7; length: 15; V: TRBV20-1; size: .; CDR3: CSASLPDMGSHEQYF
J: TRBJ1-1; length: 14; V: TRBV11-1; size: .; CDR3: CASSLEIMNTEAFF
J: TRBJ2-1; length: 15; V: TRBV27; size: once; CDR3: CASSFQGGQGNEQFF
J: TRBJ2-3; length: 14; V: TRBV27; size: .; CDR3: CASSLFWPTDTQYF
J: TRBJ1-4; length: 14; V: TRBV4-3; size: .; CDR3: CASSQGLGTWYLFF
J: TRBJ2-5; length: 16; V: TRBV7-2; size: .; CDR3: CASSPTLYSRGETQYF
J: TRBJ2-1; length: 13; V: TRBV7-2; size: .; CDR3: CASSLVGVGEQFF
J: TRBJ2-7; length: 13; V: TRBV12-3/TRBV12-4; size: .; CDR3: CASSHGQPYEQYF
J: TRBJ2-5; length: 15; V: TRBV7-9; size: .; CDR3: CASSLNRGDIETQYF
J: TRBJ2-2; length: 15; V: TRBV14; size: .; CDR3: CASTLTGGNTGELFF
J: TRBJ2-5; length: 15; V: TRBV27; size: .; CDR3: CASSLVSGGYGTQYF
J: TRBJ1-2; length: 14; V: TRBV12-3/TRBV12-4; size: .; CDR3: CASSLMGGDYGYTF
J: TRBJ2-1; length: 13; V: TRBV3-1; size: .; CDR3: CASSPFTSPEQFF
J: TRBJ2-7; length: 15; V: TRBV4-3; size: .; CDR3: CASSQGQGSAYEQYF
J: TRBJ1-5; length: 18; V: TRBV15; size: .; CDR3: CATSRKGTVDYSNQPQHF
J: TRBJ2-3; length: 16; V: TRBV11-1; size: once; CDR3: CASSLGLDEAADTQYF
J: TRBJ2-5; length: 16; V: TRBV6-6; size: .; CDR3: CASSSLPAGGPETQYF
J: TRBJ2-1; length: 14; V: TRBV30; size: .; CDR3: CAWSLASAHNEQFF
J: TRBJ2-2; length: 13; V: TRBV9; size: .; CDR3: CASSGANTGELFF
J: TRBJ1-3; length: 14; V: TRBV9; size: .; CDR3: CASSVGQGGNTIYF
J: TRBJ1-4; length: 15; V: TRBV4-1; size: .; CDR3: CASSQGGSTNEKLFF